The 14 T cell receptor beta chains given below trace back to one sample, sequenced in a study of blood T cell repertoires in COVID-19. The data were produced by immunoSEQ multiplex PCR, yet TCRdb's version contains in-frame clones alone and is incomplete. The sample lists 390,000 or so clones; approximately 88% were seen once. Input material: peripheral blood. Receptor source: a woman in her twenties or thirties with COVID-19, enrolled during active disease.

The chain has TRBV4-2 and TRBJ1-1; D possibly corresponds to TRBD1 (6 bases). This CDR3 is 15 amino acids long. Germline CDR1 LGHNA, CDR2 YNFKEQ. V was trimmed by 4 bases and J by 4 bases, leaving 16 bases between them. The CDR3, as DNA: TGTGCCAGCAGCCCGCAAATCGGGGGGGCCACTGAAGCTTTCTTT. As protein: CASSPQIGGATEAFF.

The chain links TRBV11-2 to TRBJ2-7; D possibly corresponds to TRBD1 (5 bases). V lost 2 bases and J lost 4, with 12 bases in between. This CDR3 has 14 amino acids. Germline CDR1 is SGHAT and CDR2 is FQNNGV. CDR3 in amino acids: CASSLWAGQYEQYV. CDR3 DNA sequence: TGTGCCAGCAGCTTATGGGCAGGACAATACGAGCAGTACGTC.

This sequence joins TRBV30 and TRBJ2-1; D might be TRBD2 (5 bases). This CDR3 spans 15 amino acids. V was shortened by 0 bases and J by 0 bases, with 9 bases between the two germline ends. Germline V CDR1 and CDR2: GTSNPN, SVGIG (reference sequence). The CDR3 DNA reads TGTGCCTGGAGTGTTGATGGGAGCTCCTACAATGAGCAGTTCTTC. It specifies CAWSVDGSSYNEQFF.

In nucleotides, the CDR3 is TGTGCCAGCAGCCTCCGACAGGGGGACCCCTTTGAAGCTTTCTTT. Translating gives CASSLRQGDPFEAFF. The V gene is TRBV7-9, the J gene TRBJ1-1; TRBD1 matches 9 bases. This CDR3 has 15 residues. V was pared by 5 bases and J by 7 bases, with 11 bases of the junction left unmatched. Germline V gives CDR1 SEHNR, CDR2 FQNEAQ (reference sequence). The full variable domain, its missing parts supplied by reference TRBV7-9 and TRBJ1-1, is DTGVSQNPRHKITKRGQNVTFRCDPISEHNRLYWYRQTLGQGPEFLTYFQNEAQLEKSRLLSDRFSAERPKGSFSTLEIQRTEQGDSAMYLCASSLRQGDPFEAFFGQGTRLTVV.

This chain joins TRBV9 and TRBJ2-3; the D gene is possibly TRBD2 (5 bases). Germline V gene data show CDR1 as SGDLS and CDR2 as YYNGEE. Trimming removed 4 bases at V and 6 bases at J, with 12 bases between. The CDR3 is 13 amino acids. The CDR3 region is CASSLIPGDTQYF. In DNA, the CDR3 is TGTGCCAGCAGCTTAATCCCGGGGGATACGCAGTATTTT.

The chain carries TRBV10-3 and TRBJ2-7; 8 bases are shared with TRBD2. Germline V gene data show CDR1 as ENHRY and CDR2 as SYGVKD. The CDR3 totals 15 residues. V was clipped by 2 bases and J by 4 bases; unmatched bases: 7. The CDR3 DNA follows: TGTGCCATCAGTGAGCCGGGGGGGGGTCAATACGAGCAGTACTTC. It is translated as CAISEPGGGQYEQYF.

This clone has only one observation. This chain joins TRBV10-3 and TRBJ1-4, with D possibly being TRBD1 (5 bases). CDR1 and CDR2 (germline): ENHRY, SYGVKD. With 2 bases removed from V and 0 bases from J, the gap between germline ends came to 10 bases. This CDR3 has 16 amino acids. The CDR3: CAISEGREATNEKLFF. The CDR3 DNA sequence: TGTGCCATCAGTGAGGGCAGGGAAGCAACTAATGAAAAACTGTTTTTT.

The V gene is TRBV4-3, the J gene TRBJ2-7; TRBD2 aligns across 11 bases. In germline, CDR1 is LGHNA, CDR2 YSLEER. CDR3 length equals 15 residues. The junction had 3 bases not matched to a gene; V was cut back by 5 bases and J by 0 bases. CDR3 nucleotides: TGCGCCAGCAGCGTTACTAGCGGGGGCTCCTACGAGCAGTACTTC. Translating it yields CASSVTSGGSYEQYF.

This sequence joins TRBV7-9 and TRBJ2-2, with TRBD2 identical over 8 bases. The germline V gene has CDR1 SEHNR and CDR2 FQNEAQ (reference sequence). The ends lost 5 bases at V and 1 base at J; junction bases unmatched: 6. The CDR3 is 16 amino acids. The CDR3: CASSSGSGVNTGELFF. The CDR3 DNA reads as TGTGCCAGCAGCAGCGGTAGCGGGGTGAACACCGGGGAGCTGTTTTTT.

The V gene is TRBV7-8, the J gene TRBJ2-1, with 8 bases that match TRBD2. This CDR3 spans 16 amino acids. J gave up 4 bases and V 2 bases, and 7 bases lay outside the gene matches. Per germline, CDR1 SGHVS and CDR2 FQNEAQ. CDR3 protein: CASSLYGQREYNEQFF. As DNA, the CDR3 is TGTGCCAGCAGCTTATACGGGCAGCGGGAGTACAATGAGCAGTTCTTC.

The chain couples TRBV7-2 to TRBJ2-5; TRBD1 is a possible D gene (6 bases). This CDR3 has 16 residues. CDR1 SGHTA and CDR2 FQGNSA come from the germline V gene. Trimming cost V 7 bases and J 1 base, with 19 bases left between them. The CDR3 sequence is CASTVGWGRLQETQYF. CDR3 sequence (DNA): TGTGCCAGCACCGTGGGCTGGGGGCGGCTCCAAGAGACCCAGTACTTC.

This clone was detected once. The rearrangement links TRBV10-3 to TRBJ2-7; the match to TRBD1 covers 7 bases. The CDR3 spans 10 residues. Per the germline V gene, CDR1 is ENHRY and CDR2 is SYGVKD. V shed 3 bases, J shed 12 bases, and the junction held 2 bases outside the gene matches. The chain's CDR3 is CAISDRTGYV. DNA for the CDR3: TGTGCCATCAGTGATAGGACAGGGTACGTC.

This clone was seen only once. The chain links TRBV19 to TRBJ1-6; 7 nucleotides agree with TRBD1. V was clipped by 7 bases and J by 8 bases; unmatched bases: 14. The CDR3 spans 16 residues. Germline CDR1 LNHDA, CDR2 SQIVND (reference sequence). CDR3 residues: CASTTRQGRADSPLHF. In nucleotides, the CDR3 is TGTGCCAGTACCACCCGACAGGGAAGGGCGGATTCACCCCTCCACTTT.

CDR3 DNA sequence: TGTGCCAGCAGCTTTGGCCTCGGGGCTGAAGCTTTCTTT. Translation gives CASSFGLGAEAFF. The rearrangement uses TRBV27 and TRBJ1-1; D uncertain. CDR1 and CDR2 from the germline V gene are MNHEY and SMNVEV (reference sequence). This CDR3 region has 13 residues. V was shortened by 6 bases and J by 6 bases, with 14 bases between the two germline ends.